This record concerns one T cell receptor (beta chain) sequence. These data belong to a study of blood T cell repertoires in COVID-19. The wider study: COVID-19 samples collected from the United States, Italy and Spain covered acute and convalescent phases. T cells, B-cell-depleted T cells, or PBMCs supplied cDNA or gDNA.

CDR1 and CDR2 from the germline V gene are DFQATT and SNEGSKA (reference sequence). Trimming took 5 bases from V and 7 from J, leaving 9 bases between them. CDR3 length equals 11 residues. Original data processing: By means of reference gene primer amplification, nucleated cell counts were estimated. Clones were read by immunoSEQ multiplex PCR, and TCRdb kept only the in-frame ones, dropping some. V and J calls plus clone size are reproduced from that table; the DNA served to infer D and trimming. The table has tens of thousands of clones, approximately 80% seen once. V is TRBV20-1 and J is TRBJ2-1, with D tentatively TRBD2 (6 bases). The sequenced sample consisted of peripheral blood. The receptor was isolated from a human donor in a cohort sampled during active or convalescent COVID-19. The CDR3 DNA sequence: TGCAGTGCTGCCAGCGGGAATGAGCAGTTCTTC. The encoded protein is CSAASGNEQFF.